This T cell receptor (beta chain) originates from a study of T-cell memory formation after mild COVID-19. Whole-study context: TCR clusters were mostly confined to one donor each.

Study-wide results and limits: There was a balanced CD4/CD8 profile in clones contracting day 15 to 85, and later expanders leaned CD4+. Some SARS-CoV-2-responding clones were already detected in memory before infection.

TCRdb re-called the 5' RACE reads with MiXCR, one entry per CDR3 protein. The top ten hold about 2% of the sample, which has approximately 150,000 distinct CDR3 sequences, about 6.1% seen once. CDR1 KGHDR and CDR2 SFDVKD come from the germline V gene. The CDR3 runs to 16 residues. With 3 bases removed from V and 5 bases from J, the gap between germline ends came to 18 bases. A remark on this clonotype: The antigen remains undetermined.

Sequenced input: PBMCs or a T cell subset sorted from them (not recorded which). The chain uses TRBV24-1 and TRBJ2-5, with D possibly being TRBD1 (5 bases). The TCR sequence derives from an adult woman who had mild COVID-19 (a few samples of this study predate the infection). Cell type and time point are not known. In nucleotides, the CDR3 is TGTGCCACCAGTGATCCCTCGGTAAGGGGTGATGAGACCCAGTACTTC. Translated, it gives CATSDPSVRGDETQYF.